A single sample gave rise to the 22 T cell receptor beta chains below, sequenced in a study of early T cells in non-severe SARS-CoV-2 infection. A single record per CDR3 protein comes from TCRdb applying MiXCR to the 5' RACE reads. The top ten hold 0.45% to 0.75% of the sample, which has 70,000 to 95,000 distinct CDR3 sequences, about 15% seen once. Sample: whole blood. The receptors shown here come from an adult who was a healthcare worker with PCR-confirmed SARS-CoV-2 infection or an uninfected control (not recorded which).

This clonotype was recorded a few times. This chain links TRBV4-1 with TRBJ1-3, with TRBD1 identical over 9 bases. Germline-derived CDR1 and CDR2 are MGHRA and YSYEKL. The V segment lost 3 bases and the J segment 4 bases; nucleotides outside the gene matches: 7. The CDR3 consists of 16 residues. The CDR3 is CASSHRTGVSGNTIYF. Here the CDR3 DNA reads TGCGCCAGCAGCCACCGGACAGGGGTTTCAGGAAACACCATATATTTT.

This clonotype was found a few times. The genes are TRBV23-1 and TRBJ2-7, with 8 bases aligning to TRBD1. TRBV23-1 is classed as an ORF, of uncertain function. This CDR3 has 16 residues. V trimming: 4 bases; J trimming: 1 base; junction bases outside the gene matches: 9. CDR3 coding DNA: TGCGCCAGCAGTCGAATCAGGGGGCTGAAATCCTACGAGCAGTACGTC. Its translation: CASSRIRGLKSYEQYV.

This clonotype turned up a few times. This rearrangement joins TRBV7-8 to TRBJ2-1, with 10 bases aligning to TRBD2. V shed 5 bases, J shed 7 bases, and the junction held 14 bases outside the gene matches. This CDR3 comprises 17 residues. Germline V gives CDR1 SGHVS, CDR2 FQNEAQ. CDR3 region: CASSTIKLAGKGNEQFF. The DNA for the CDR3 is TGTGCCAGCAGCACCATAAAACTAGCGGGGAAGGGTAATGAGCAGTTCTTC.

The chain joins TRBV18 to TRBJ2-7; D gene unclear. The germline gives CDR1 KGHSH, CDR2 LQKENI. Trimming removed 6 bases at V and 1 base at J, with 7 bases between. This CDR3 is built from 12 residues. This chain's CDR3 is CASSTASYEQYV. In DNA, the CDR3 is TGTGCCAGCTCTACGGCTTCCTACGAGCAGTACGTC.

The rearrangement joins TRBV6-6 to TRBJ1-1; D is perhaps TRBD1 (6 bases). V gave up 6 bases and J gave up 7 bases, with 18 bases separating them. CDR1 is MNHNY, CDR2 SVGAGI, per germline (reference sequence). The length of the CDR3 is 14 residues. CDR3 sequence (DNA): TGTGCCAGCAGCTATGACAGGAGCGGAGATGAAGCTTTCTTT. Residues: CASSYDRSGDEAFF.

The J gene is TRBJ2-3, the V gene TRBV14; D is perhaps TRBD1 (5 bases). The germline gives CDR1 SGHDN, CDR2 FVKESK. Trimming took off 0 bases at V and 0 bases at J, with 13 bases between the two ends. The CDR3 consists of 17 residues. CDR3 nucleotide sequence: TGTGCCAGCAGCCAAGAGAGGTTTTACAGGAGCACAGATACGCAGTATTTT. It encodes CASSQERFYRSTDTQYF.

This CDR3 reads CASSNLGGSTDTQYF. DNA for the CDR3: TGTGCCAGTAGTAACCTCGGGGGGTCGACAGATACGCAGTATTTT. V usage is TRBV19 and J usage is TRBJ2-3; 7 bases align to TRBD2. Unmatched junction bases numbered 7, after V lost 4 bases and J lost 3 bases. CDR3 length: 15 residues. Per germline, CDR1 LNHDA and CDR2 SQIVND (reference sequence).

This clonotype was found a few times. The chain joins TRBV6-1 to TRBJ2-3; D is ambiguous. Trimming stripped 2 bases from V and 0 bases from J, with 6 bases between. The CDR3 extends over 14 amino acids. CDR1 MNHNS and CDR2 SASEGT come from the germline V gene. In DNA form, the CDR3 reads TGTGCCAGCAGTGAAAGACTGAGCACAGATACGCAGTATTTT. Its translation is CASSERLSTDTQYF.

This clonotype was seen repeatedly, ten times or more. The chain carries TRBV5-4 and TRBJ1-4; 7 positions agree with TRBD1. Germline values: CDR1 SGHNT, CDR2 YYREEE (reference sequence). The CDR3 runs to 14 residues. V was pared by 5 bases and J by 7 bases, with 8 bases of the junction left unmatched. In DNA form, the CDR3 reads TGTGCCAGCAGTCCAGGGGGGGCGTTTGAAAAACTGTTTTTT. Its translation: CASSPGGAFEKLFF.

This clonotype was picked up many times. This sequence joins TRBV11-1 and TRBJ2-3; 12 nucleotides line up with TRBD2. V shed 0 bases, J shed 4 bases, and the junction held 8 bases outside the gene matches. The germline V gene has CDR1 SGHAT and CDR2 FQDESV (reference sequence). CDR3 length: 18 residues. CDR3 nucleotides: TGTGCCAGCAGCTTAGCGCCCCTAGCGGGGGGGAACCCAGATACGCAGTATTTT. Protein sequence: CASSLAPLAGGNPDTQYF.

The rearrangement uses TRBV7-2 and TRBJ2-1; 7 bases are shared with TRBD2. The CDR3 has 14 amino acids. After removal of 3 bases from V and 4 bases from J, the junction contained 3 bases not matched to a gene. Germline loops: CDR1 SGHTA, CDR2 FQGNSA. The CDR3 loop reads CASSFPAGYNEQFF. The CDR3 DNA is TGTGCCAGCAGCTTTCCAGCGGGGTACAATGAGCAGTTCTTC.

This chain connects TRBV7-2 to TRBJ2-3; tentatively, D is TRBD2 (5 bases). The germline V gene encodes CDR1 SGHTA and CDR2 FQGNSA. The CDR3 has 15 amino acids. Trimming removed 4 bases at V and 5 bases at J, with 16 bases between. The CDR3 here is CASSWARGTIDTQYF. CDR3 DNA sequence: TGTGCCAGCAGCTGGGCACGGGGTACCATAGATACGCAGTATTTT.

The sample holds a few counts of this clonotype. The chain has TRBV28 and TRBJ2-5, with D possibly TRBD1 on 5 matching bases. The CDR3 is made up of 14 amino acids. Germline V gene sequence: CDR1 MDHEN, CDR2 SYDVKM. V was trimmed by 2 bases and J by 5 bases, leaving 12 bases between them. This chain's CDR3 is CASSLPQGRETQYF. The DNA of the CDR3 is TGTGCCAGCAGTTTACCCCAGGGAAGGGAGACCCAGTACTTC.

This clonotype was detected ten times or more. The V call is TRBV5-1, the J call TRBJ2-3; D remains ambiguous. V was clipped by 0 bases and J by 2 bases, with 7 bases between them. The CDR3 spans 14 residues. Looked up from germline, CDR1 is SGHRS and CDR2 is YFSETQ. DNA for the CDR3: TGCGCCAGCAGCTTGGACCCTACCACAGATACGCAGTATTTT. As protein: CASSLDPTTDTQYF.

The V call is TRBV12-3 or TRBV12-4, the J call TRBJ2-5; TRBD2 matches at 16 bases. CDR3 length: 16 amino acids. V was clipped by 5 bases and J by 7 bases; unmatched bases: 7. CDR3 sequence: CASSPGTSGGAGTQYF. The CDR3 region has the DNA TGTGCCAGCAGTCCCGGGACTAGCGGGGGGGCAGGGACCCAGTACTTC.

This clonotype occurred many times. The chain is built from TRBV7-9 and TRBJ1-4, with a weak D call TRBD1 (6 bases). Trimming stripped 10 bases from V and 0 bases from J, with 15 bases between. This CDR3 spans 15 amino acids. Germline CDR1 is SEHNR and CDR2 is FQNEAQ (reference sequence). CDR3 loop: CAIQRGGATNEKLFF. Here the CDR3 DNA reads TGTGCCATCCAAAGGGGGGGTGCAACTAATGAAAAACTGTTTTTT. The full variable domain, in which reference TRBV7-9 and TRBJ1-4 provide the parts outside the CDR3, is DTGVSQNPRHKITKRGQNVTFRCDPISEHNRLYWYRQTLGQGPEFLTYFQNEAQLEKSRLLSDRFSAERPKGSFSTLEIQRTEQGDSAMYLCAIQRGGATNEKLFFGSGTQLSVL.

This clonotype has only a few counts. The chain uses TRBV20-1 and TRBJ1-5; a possible D gene is TRBD1 (5 bases). Germline V gene data show CDR1 as DFQATT and CDR2 as SNEGSKA (reference sequence). V was pared by 0 bases and J by 4 bases, with 13 bases between. The CDR3 is 15 residues long. The CDR3 DNA reads as TGCAGTGCTAGAGACCCTACGACAGCGAATCAGCCCCAGCATTTT. The encoded protein is CSARDPTTANQPQHF.

The table lists this clonotype with a few counts. The chain combines TRBV4-2 with TRBJ2-2; no clear D. V gave up 0 bases and J gave up 6 bases, with 5 bases separating them. Germline V gene sequence: CDR1 LGHNA, CDR2 YNFKEQ. The length of the CDR3 is 13 residues. Written as DNA, the CDR3 is TGTGCCAGCAGCCAAGAACGACCCGGGGAGCTGTTTTTT. This gives the protein CASSQERPGELFF.

The chain recombines TRBV18 with TRBJ1-2, with D maybe TRBD1 (5 bases). V was pared by 2 bases and J by 4 bases, with 17 bases between. This CDR3 has 16 amino acids. The germline V gene encodes CDR1 KGHSH and CDR2 LQKENI. The CDR3 loop reads CASSPDQGLQVYGYTF. The DNA of the CDR3 is TGTGCCAGCTCACCAGATCAGGGATTGCAGGTCTATGGCTACACCTTC.

This chain joins TRBV7-6 and TRBJ2-3, with 7 bases lining up with TRBD2. Per germline, CDR1 SGHVS and CDR2 FNYEAQ. CDR3 length equals 16 residues. The trim removed 1 base at V and 3 bases at J, leaving 7 bases unmatched. CDR3 coding DNA: TGTGCCAGCAGCTTAGTTTTTGGCGGGGGAACAGATACGCAGTATTTT. Amino acids: CASSLVFGGGTDTQYF. The full variable domain, completed using reference TRBV7-6 and TRBJ2-3, is GAGVSQSPRYKVTKRGQDVALRCDPISGHVSLYWYRQALGQGPEFLTYFNYEAQQDKSGLPNDRFSAERPEGSISTLTIQRTEQRDSAMYRCASSLVFGGGTDTQYFGPGTRLTVL.

This clonotype was counted only a few times. This CDR3 reads CASSEQNNSPLHF. CDR3 in DNA: TGCGCCAGCAGCGAACAAAATAATTCACCCCTCCACTTT. The chain recombines TRBV10-1 with TRBJ1-6; D is unresolved. V lost 6 bases and J 5 bases, leaving 8 bases between the germline ends. The CDR3 is 13 amino acids. The germline CDR1 and CDR2 sequences are WNHNN and SYGVQD (reference sequence).

This clonotype turned up a few times. V usage is TRBV2 and J usage is TRBJ1-5, with D possibly being TRBD1 (6 bases). Trimming left V 2 bases short and J 4 bases short, with 12 bases between. CDR1 and CDR2 (germline): SNHLY, FYNNEI. CDR3 length equals 15 residues. CDR3 in amino acids: CASSELGHPNQPQHF. CDR3 nucleotides: TGTGCCAGCAGTGAATTGGGACACCCTAATCAGCCCCAGCATTTT.